This T cell receptor beta chain was identified during a study of T cells in Graves' hyperthyroidism and ophthalmopathy. The CDR3 regions of TCR beta were amplified from RNA transcripts. HTBI primers were used for first-round RT-PCR of the TCR CDR3. Each CDR3 protein is one row after TCRdb ran MiXCR on the multiplex PCR reads. Of some 560,000 distinct CDR3 sequences in the sample, 11% to 15% were seen once. Clinical symptoms, serum thyroxine, TRAb, thyroid ultrasound and orbital computed tomography established diagnosis. The origin of this receptor is a woman aged 35 to 49 with Graves' hyperthyroidism. Sequenced material: blood.

The chain's CDR3 is CASSDSYQNTDTQYF. DNA of the CDR3: TGTGCCAGCAGTGACTCGTACCAGAACACAGATACGCAGTATTTT. This chain links TRBV6-4 with TRBJ2-3; no firm D call. V lost 0 bases to trimming and J lost 2 bases, with 9 bases between them. The CDR3 is 15 amino acids. CDR1 and CDR2 from the germline V gene are MRHNA and SNTAGT.